This T cell receptor (beta chain) stems from a study of post-analysis software for immune sequencing data. In the study overall: The study covered relapsing-remitting, secondary progressive and progressive-relapsing courses of multiple sclerosis.

Whole-study results and caveats: The F measure placed samples prepared in the same batch into strongly shared clusters. Among multiple sclerosis patients, normalized Chao1 diversity was significantly below that of controls. Patients showed TRBV5-6, TRBV5-1 and TRBV20-1 among five TRBV segments more frequent than in controls.

CDR1 and CDR2 from the germline V gene are SQVTM and ANQGSEA. Trimming pared 3 bases from V and 7 bases from J, leaving 10 bases between. The CDR3 runs to 11 residues. The library was made from cDNA and included unique molecular identifiers. TCRdb re-called the PCR reads with MiXCR, one entry per CDR3 protein. The sample includes roughly 800,000 distinct CDR3 sequences, under 70% seen only once; the top ten take approximately 4.2%. Turning to this clonotype: What it recognizes is unknown.

Sequencing was performed on blood. The receptor was derived from a girl aged 10 to 17 with multiple sclerosis. The chain combines TRBV29-1 with TRBJ2-7; D gene unclear. CDR3 sequence: CSVEKGEEQYF. For the CDR3, the DNA is TGCAGCGTTGAGAAAGGAGAGGAGCAGTACTTC.